The 2 T cell receptor beta chains below come from one sample, sequenced in a study of T cell responses to AZD1222 COVID-19 vaccine. The table came from immunoSEQ multiplex PCR; TCRdb's copy has only in-frame clones and leaves some out. The table shows about 100,000 clones, with about 90% occurring only once. The source was peripheral blood, collected on day 0 of AZD1222 vaccination. All receptors derive from an adult in good health.

The chain has TRBV5-1 and TRBJ1-2, with a possible D match to TRBD1 (5 bases). The germline CDR1 and CDR2 sequences are SGHRS and YFSETQ. This CDR3 is built from 14 residues. V lost 0 bases and J lost 4, with 10 bases in between. CDR3 coding DNA: TGCGCCAGCAGCTTGGGAGGGGCCTCCTATGGCTACACCTTC. Its protein product is CASSLGGASYGYTF.

This clone was counted a few times. This rearrangement joins TRBV29-1 to TRBJ2-7, with 10 positions matching TRBD1. CDR1 and CDR2 from the germline V gene are SQVTM and ANQGSEA. This CDR3 has 12 amino acids. Trimming removed 7 bases from V and 5 bases from J; junction bases left unmatched: 5. In nucleotides, the CDR3 is TGCAGCGCGGGACAGGGGTTTCACGAGCAGTACTTC. Amino acid sequence: CSAGQGFHEQYF.